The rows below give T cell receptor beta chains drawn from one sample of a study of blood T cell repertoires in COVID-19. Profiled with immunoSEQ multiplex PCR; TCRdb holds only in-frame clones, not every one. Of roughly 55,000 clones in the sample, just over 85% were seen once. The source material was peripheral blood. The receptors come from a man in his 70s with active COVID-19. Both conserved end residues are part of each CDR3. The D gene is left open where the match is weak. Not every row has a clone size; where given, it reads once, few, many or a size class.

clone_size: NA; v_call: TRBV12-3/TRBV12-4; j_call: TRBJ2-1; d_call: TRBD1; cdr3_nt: TGTGCCAGCAGTTCGGACAGGCCAGAGCAGTTCTTC; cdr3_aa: CASSSDRPEQFF
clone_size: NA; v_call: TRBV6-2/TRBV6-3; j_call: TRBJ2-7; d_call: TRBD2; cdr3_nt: TGTGCCAGCAGCCAAGGGACTAGCTCCGGCGAGCAGTACTTC; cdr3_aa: CASSQGTSSGEQYF
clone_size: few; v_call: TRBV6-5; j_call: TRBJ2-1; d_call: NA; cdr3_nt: TGTGCCAGCAGGCTCACTTCTTCCTACAATGAGCAGTTCTTC; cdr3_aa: CASRLTSSYNEQFF
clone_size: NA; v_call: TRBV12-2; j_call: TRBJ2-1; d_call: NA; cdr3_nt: TGTGCAAGTCGCTTCTATCATATTAGGGGCGATTGGAATGAGCAGTTCTTC; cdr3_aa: CASRFYHIRGDWNEQFF
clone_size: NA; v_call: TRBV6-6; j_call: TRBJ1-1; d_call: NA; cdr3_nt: TGTGCCAGCAGCCCTCAGGCTAGGGGCACTGAAGCTTTCTTT; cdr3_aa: CASSPQARGTEAFF
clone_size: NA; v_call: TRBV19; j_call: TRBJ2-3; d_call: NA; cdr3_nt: TGTGCCAGTAGTATAGCTGGGGGCAGAGGAGATACGCAGTATTTT; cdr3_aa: CASSIAGGRGDTQYF
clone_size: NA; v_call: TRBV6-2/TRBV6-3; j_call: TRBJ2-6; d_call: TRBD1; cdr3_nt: TGTGCCAGCAGCACTGGACAGGGTGATGGGGCCAACGTCCTGACTTTC; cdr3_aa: CASSTGQGDGANVLTF
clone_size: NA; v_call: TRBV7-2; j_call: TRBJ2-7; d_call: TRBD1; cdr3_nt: TGTGCCAGCAGCCTCGGGACAGCCTACGAGCAGTACTTC; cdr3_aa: CASSLGTAYEQYF
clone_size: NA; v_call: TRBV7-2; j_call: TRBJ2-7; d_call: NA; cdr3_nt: TGTGCCAGCAGCTTCCGGGACATCCTTTCCTACGAGCAGTACTTC; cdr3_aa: CASSFRDILSYEQYF
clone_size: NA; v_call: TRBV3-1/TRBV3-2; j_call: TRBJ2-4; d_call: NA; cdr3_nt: TGTGCCAGCAGCCAAGTTGGGGATTGGACTGGGAACATTCAGTACTTC; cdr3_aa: CASSQVGDWTGNIQYF
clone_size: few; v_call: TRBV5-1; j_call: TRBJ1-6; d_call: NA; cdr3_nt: TGCGCCAGCAGCTTGGATAGTCGGGGTGTATCGGATTCACCCCTCCACTTT; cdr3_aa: CASSLDSRGVSDSPLHF
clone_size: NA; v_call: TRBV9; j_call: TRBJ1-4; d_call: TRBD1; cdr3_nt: TGTGCCAGCAGCGAAAGAGACAGGGAAGGGCTGTTTTTT; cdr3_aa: CASSERDREGLFF
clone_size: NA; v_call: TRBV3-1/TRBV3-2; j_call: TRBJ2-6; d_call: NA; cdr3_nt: TGTGCCAGCAGCCCCCAGGGTAGGGTGAGAGGGGCCAACGTCCTGACTTTC; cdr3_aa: CASSPQGRVRGANVLTF
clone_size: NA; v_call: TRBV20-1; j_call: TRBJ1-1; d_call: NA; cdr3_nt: TGCAGTGCTAGTGTGTCGGGGGGGACGAACACTGAAGCTTTCTTT; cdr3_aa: CSASVSGGTNTEAFF
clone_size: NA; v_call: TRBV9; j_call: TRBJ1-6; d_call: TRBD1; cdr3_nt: TGTGCCAGCAGCGTAGATGGACAGGGGAATTCACCCCTCCACTTT; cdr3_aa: CASSVDGQGNSPLHF
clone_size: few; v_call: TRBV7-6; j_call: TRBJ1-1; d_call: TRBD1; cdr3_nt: TGTGCCAGCAGCTTAGTAGGAACAGGGGTGTTCACTGAAGCTTTCTTT; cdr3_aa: CASSLVGTGVFTEAFF
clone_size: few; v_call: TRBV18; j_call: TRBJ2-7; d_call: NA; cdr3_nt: TGTGCCAGCTCACCGATCGTACAGGGCTTGTCCTACGAGCAGTACTTC; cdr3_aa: CASSPIVQGLSYEQYF
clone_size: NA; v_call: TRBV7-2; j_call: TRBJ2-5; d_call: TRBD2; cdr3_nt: TGTGCCAGCAGCGGACTAGCGGGGGGATGGACAGAGACCCAGTACTTC; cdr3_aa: CASSGLAGGWTETQYF
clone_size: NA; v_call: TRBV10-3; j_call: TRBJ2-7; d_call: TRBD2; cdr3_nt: TGTGCTTCGACTAGCGGGTTCTACGAGCAGTACTTC; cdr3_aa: CASTSGFYEQYF
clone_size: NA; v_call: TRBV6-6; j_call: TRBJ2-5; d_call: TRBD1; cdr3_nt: TGTGCCAGCAGCCACTGGACAGGGCCCCAAGAGACCCAGTACTTC; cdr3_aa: CASSHWTGPQETQYF
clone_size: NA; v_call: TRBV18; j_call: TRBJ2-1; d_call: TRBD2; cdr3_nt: TGTGCCAGCTCACGTACTAGCGGCAGCTCCTACAATGAGCAGTTCTTC; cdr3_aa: CASSRTSGSSYNEQFF
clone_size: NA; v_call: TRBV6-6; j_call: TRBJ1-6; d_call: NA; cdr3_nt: TGTGCCAGCACCGCGGTCGAGGCCTATAATTCACCCCTCCACTTT; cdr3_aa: CASTAVEAYNSPLHF
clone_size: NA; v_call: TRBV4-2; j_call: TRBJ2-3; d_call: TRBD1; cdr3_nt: TGTGCCAGCAGCCAGGGACAGGGGATATATACGCAGTATTTT; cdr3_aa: CASSQGQGIYTQYF
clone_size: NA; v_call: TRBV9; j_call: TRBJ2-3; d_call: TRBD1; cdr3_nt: TGTGCCAGCAAATCGACAGGGGGCCCCACAGATACGCAGTATTTT; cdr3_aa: CASKSTGGPTDTQYF
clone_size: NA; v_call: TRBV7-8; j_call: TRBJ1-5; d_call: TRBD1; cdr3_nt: TGTGCCAGCAGCTTAAGACAGGGGGCCGTAAGCAATCAGCCCCAGCATTTT; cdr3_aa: CASSLRQGAVSNQPQHF
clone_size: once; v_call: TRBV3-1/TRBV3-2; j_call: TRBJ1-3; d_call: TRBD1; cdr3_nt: TGTGCCAGCAGCCGGAGGACAGGGGGCTCTGGAAACACCATATATTTT; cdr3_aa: CASSRRTGGSGNTIYF
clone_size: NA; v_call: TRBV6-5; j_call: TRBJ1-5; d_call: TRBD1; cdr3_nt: TGTGCCAGCAGTTCCGGGACAGCCGGGCGGCCCCAGCATTTT; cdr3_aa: CASSSGTAGRPQHF
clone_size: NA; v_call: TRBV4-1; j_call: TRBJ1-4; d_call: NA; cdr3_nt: TGCGCCAGCAGCCAAGATCGTAATGAAAAACTGTTTTTT; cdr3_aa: CASSQDRNEKLFF
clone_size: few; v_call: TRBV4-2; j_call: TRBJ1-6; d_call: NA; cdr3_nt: TGTGCCAGCAGCCAAGATAGTGGCGGTTATAATTCACCCCTCCACTTT; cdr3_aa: CASSQDSGGYNSPLHF
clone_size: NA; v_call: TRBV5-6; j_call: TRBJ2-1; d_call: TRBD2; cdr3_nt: TGTGCCAGCAGCCCGATCGGCGGCGGGGGGCCTTACAATGAGCAGTTCTTC; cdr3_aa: CASSPIGGGGPYNEQFF
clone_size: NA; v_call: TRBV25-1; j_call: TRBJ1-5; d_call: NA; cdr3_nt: TGTGCCAGCAGTGACGTGGCGGGGAATCAGCCCCAGCATTTT; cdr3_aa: CASSDVAGNQPQHF
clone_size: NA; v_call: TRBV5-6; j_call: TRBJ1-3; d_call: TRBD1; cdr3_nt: TGTGCCAGCAGCGCGGGACAGGGCACTGGAAACACCATATATTTT; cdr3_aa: CASSAGQGTGNTIYF
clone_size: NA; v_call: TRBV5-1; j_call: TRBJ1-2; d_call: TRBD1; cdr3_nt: TGCGCCAGCAGCGACGGGACAGGGGGCCCTTATGGCTACACCTTC; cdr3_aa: CASSDGTGGPYGYTF
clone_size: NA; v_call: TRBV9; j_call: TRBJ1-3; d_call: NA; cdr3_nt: TGTGCCAGCAGGGAGGGTGCTCCCCCCTTCTCTGGAAACACCATATATTTT; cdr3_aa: CASREGAPPFSGNTIYF
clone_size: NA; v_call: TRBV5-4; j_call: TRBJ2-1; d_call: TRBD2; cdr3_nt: TGTGCCGGGGTTACTAGCGGGGGGAAGAATGAGCAGTTCTTC; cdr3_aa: CAGVTSGGKNEQFF
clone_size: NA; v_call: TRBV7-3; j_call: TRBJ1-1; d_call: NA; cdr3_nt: TGTGCCAGCAGCGGCGGGGGCGGGAACACTGAAGCTTTCTTT; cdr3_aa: CASSGGGGNTEAFF
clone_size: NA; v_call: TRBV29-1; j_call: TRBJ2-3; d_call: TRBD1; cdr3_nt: TGCAGCGGTGGACAGGGAAGAACAGATACGCAGTATTTT; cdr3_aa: CSGGQGRTDTQYF
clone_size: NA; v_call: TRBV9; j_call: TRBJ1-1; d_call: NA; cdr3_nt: TGTGCCAGCAGCGTAGTCAGGGAGGTCAACACTGAAGCTTTCTTT; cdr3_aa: CASSVVREVNTEAFF